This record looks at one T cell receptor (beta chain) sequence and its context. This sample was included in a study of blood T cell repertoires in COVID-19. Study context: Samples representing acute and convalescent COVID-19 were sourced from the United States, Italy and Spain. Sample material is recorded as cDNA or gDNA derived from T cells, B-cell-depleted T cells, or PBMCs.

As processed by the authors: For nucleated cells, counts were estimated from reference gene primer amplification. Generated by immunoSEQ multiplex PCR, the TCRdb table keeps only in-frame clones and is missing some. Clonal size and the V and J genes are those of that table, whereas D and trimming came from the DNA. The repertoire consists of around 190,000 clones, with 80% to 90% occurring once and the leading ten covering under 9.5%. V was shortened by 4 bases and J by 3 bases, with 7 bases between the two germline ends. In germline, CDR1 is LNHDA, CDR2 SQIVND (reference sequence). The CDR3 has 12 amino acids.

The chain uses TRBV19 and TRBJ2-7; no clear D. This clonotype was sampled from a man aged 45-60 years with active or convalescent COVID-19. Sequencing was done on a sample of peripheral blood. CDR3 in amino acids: CASSTGIYEQYF. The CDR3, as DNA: TGTGCCAGTAGTACGGGTATCTACGAGCAGTACTTC.